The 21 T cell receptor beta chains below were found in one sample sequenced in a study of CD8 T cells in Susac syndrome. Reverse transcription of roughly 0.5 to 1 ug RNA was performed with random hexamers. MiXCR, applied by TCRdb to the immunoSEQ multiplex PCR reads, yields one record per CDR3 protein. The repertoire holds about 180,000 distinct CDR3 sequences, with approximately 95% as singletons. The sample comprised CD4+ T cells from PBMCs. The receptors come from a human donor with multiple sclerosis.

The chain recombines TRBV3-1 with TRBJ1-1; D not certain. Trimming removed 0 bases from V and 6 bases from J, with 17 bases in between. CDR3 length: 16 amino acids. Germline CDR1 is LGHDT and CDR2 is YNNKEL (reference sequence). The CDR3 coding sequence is TGTGCCAGCAGCCAAGATCGAGGTCAGGTTGATCCTGAAGCTTTCTTT. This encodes CASSQDRGQVDPEAFF.

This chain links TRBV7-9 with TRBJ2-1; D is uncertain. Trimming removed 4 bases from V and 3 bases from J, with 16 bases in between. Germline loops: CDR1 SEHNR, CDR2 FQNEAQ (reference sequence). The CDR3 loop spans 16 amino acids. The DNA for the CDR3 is TGTGCCAGCAGCTCCCTAAACCAATTCATCTACAATGAGCAGTTCTTC. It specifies CASSSLNQFIYNEQFF.

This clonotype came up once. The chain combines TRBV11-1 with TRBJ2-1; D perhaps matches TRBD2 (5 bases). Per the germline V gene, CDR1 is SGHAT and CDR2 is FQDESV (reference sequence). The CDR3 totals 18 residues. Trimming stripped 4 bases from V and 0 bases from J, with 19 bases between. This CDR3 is CASSSTLALKSSYNEQFF. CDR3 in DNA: TGTGCCAGCAGCTCCACCCTAGCACTCAAGAGCTCCTACAATGAGCAGTTCTTC.

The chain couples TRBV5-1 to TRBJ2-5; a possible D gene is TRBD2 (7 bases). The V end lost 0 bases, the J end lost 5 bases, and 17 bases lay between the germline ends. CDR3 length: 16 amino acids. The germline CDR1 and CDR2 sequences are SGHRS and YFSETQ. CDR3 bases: TGCGCCAGCAGCTTGGAACGGGGGGCGCCGAGGGAGACCCAGTACTTC. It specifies CASSLERGAPRETQYF.

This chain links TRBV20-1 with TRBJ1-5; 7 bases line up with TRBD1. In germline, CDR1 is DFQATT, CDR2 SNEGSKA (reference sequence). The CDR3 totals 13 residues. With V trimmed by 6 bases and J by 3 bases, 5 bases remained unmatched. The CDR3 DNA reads TGCAGTGCGGCACAGGGGCCCAATCAGCCCCAGCATTTT. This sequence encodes CSAAQGPNQPQHF.

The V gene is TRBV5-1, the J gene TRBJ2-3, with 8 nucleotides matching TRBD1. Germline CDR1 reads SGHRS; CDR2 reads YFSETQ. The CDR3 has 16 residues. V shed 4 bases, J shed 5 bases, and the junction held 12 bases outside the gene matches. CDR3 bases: TGCGCCAGCAGCAAGATGACAGGGGAGCATGGAGATACGCAGTATTTT. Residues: CASSKMTGEHGDTQYF.

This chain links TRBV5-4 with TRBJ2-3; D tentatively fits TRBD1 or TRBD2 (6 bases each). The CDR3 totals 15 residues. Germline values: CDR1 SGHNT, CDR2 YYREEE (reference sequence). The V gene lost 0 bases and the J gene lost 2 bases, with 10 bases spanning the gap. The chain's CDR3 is CASSLVGGPTDTQYF. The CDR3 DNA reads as TGTGCCAGCAGCTTGGTCGGGGGCCCCACAGATACGCAGTATTTT. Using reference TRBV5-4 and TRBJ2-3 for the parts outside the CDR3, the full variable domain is ETGVTQSPTHLIKTRGQQVTLRCSSQSGHNTVSWYQQALGQGPQFIFQYYREEENGRGNFPPRFSGLQFPNYSSELNVNALELDDSALYLCASSLVGGPTDTQYFGPGTRLTVL.

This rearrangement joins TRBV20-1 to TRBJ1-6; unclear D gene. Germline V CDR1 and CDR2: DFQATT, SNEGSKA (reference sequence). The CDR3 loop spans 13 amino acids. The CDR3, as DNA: TGCGGAGCCCCCCAGGAAATTAATTCACCCCTCCACTTT. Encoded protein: CGAPQEINSPLHF.

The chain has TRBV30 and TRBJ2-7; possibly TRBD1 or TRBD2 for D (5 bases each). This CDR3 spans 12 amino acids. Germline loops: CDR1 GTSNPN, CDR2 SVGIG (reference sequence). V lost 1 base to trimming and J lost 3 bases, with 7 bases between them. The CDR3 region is CAWSGGFYEQYF. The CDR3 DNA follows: TGTGCCTGGAGTGGGGGGTTCTACGAGCAGTACTTC.

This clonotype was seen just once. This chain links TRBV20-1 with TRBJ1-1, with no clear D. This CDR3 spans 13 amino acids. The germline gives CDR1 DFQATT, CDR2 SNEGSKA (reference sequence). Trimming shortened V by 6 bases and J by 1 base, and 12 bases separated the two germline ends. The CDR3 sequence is CSAREDQNTEAFF. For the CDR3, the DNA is TGCAGTGCCCGCGAAGACCAGAACACTGAAGCTTTCTTT.

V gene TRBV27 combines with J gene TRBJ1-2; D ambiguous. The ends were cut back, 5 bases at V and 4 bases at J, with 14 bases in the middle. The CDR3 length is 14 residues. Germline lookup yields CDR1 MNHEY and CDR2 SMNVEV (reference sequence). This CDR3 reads CASSRAPEGYGYTF. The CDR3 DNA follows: TGTGCCAGCAGTAGGGCCCCCGAGGGCTATGGCTACACCTTC.

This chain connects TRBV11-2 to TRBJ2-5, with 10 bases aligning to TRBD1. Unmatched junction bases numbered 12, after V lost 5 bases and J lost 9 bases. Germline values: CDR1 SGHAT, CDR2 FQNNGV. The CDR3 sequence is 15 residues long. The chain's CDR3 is CASSHRDRGKRSQYF. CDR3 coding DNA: TGTGCCAGCAGCCACCGGGACAGGGGAAAAAGGTCCCAGTACTTC.

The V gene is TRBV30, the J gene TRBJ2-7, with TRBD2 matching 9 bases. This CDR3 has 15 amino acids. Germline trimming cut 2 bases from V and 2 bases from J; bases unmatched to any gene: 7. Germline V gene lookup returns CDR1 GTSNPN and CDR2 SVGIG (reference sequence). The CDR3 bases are TGTGCCTGGAGTCCTTCAGGACTAGCGACCTACGAGCAGTACTTC. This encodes CAWSPSGLATYEQYF.

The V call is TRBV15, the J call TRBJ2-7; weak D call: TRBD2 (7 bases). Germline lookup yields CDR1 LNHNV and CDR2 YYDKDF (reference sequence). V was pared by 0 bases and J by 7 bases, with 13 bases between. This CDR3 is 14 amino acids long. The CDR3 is CATSRDRTAGEQYF. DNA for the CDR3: TGTGCCACCAGCAGAGATAGGACAGCGGGAGAGCAGTACTTC.

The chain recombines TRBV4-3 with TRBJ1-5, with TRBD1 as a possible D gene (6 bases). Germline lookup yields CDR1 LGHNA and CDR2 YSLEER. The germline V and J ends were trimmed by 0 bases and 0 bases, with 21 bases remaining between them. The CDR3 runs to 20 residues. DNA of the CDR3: TGCGCCAGCAGCCAAGATCGATGGACAGCGGGTAGAGGTAGCAATCAGCCCCAGCATTTT. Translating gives CASSQDRWTAGRGSNQPQHF.

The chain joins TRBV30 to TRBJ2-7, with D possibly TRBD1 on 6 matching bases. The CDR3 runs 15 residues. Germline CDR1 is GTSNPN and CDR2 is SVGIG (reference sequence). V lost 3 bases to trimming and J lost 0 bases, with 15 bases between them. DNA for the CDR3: TGTGCCTGGAGGGTCCCAGGGGCTAACTCCTACGAGCAGTACTTC. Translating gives CAWRVPGANSYEQYF.

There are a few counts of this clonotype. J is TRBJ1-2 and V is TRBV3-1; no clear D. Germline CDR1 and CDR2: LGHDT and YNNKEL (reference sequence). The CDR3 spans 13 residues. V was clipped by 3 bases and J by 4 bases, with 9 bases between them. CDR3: CASSQGGSYGYTF. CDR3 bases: TGTGCCAGCAGCCAGGGAGGGAGCTATGGCTACACCTTC.

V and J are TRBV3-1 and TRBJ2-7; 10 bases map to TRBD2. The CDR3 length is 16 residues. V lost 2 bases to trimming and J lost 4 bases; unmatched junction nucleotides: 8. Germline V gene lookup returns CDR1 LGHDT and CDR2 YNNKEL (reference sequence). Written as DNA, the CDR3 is TGTGCCAGCAGCCAACAGCCTAGCGGGGGCCCTTACGAGCAGTACTTC. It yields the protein CASSQQPSGGPYEQYF.

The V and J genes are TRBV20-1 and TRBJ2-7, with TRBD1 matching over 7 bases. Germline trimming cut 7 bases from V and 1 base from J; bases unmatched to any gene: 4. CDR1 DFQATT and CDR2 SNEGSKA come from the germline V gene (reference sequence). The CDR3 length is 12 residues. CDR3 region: CSVPTGSYEQYF. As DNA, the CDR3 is TGCAGTGTCCCGACAGGGTCCTACGAGCAGTACTTC.

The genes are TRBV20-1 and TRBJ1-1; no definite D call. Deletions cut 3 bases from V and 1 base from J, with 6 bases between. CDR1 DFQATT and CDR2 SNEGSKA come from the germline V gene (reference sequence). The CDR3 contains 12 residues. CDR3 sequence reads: CSASRQNTEAFF. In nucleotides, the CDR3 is TGCAGTGCTAGTCGGCAGAACACTGAAGCTTTCTTT.

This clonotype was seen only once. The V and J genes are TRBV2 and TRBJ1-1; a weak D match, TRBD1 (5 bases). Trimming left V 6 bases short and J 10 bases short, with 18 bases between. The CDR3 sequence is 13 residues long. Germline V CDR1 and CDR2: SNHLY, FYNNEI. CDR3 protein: CASRGGRGGRAFF. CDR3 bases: TGTGCCAGCAGAGGAGGGAGGGGCGGCAGAGCTTTCTTT.